This T cell receptor (beta chain) was identified during a study of T cells in Graves' hyperthyroidism and ophthalmopathy. This CDR3 has 14 amino acids. Trimming at V came to 6 bases and at J to 8 bases, leaving 10 bases not matched to a gene. Germline CDR1 reads SQVTM; CDR2 reads ANQGSEA. RNA transcripts served as the template for amplifying TCR beta CDR3 regions. Carried out on the TCR CDR3, a first-round RT-PCR used the HTBI primer set. MiXCR was run by TCRdb on the multiplex PCR reads, yielding one entry per CDR3 protein. The profile shows under 500,000 distinct CDR3 sequences, over 11% of them singletons. The authors obtained PBMCs from roughly 9.7 ml of fresh peripheral blood. On this clonotype itself: The target antigen is unknown.

Study outcomes and limitations: Blood also carried most thyroid clonotypes expanded above 0.001.

The J gene is TRBJ2-1, the V gene TRBV29-1, with 10 nucleotides matching TRBD2. Sequencing was carried out using blood. The origin of this receptor is a man between 50 and 59 years old with Graves' ophthalmopathy. CDR3 DNA sequence: TGCAGCGTGTCAACTAGCGGGATAGGCGATGAGCAGTTCTTC. This encodes CSVSTSGIGDEQFF.